Here is one TCR beta chain with its context. The V gene end was trimmed by 1 base and the J gene end by 2 bases; junction bases not matched to a gene: 8. The CDR3 is made up of 16 amino acids. The germline CDR1 and CDR2 sequences are KGHSH and LQKENI. The entry originates in a study of blood T cell repertoires in COVID-19. At the level of the study: Acute and convalescent COVID-19 samples came from the United States, Italy and Spain. The analysed material was cDNA or gDNA that came from T cells, B-cell-depleted T cells, or PBMCs.

Clones were read by immunoSEQ multiplex PCR, and TCRdb kept only the in-frame ones, dropping some. The repertoire includes 250,000 to 400,000 clones, about 91% of them detected once, and 1.5% to 2% sits in the top ten. This chain uses TRBV18 with TRBJ2-7; 7 bases agree with TRBD1. This receptor was identified in a woman younger than 45 with COVID-19, enrolled during active disease. Sequences were obtained from peripheral blood. The CDR3 nucleotides read TGTGCCAGCTCACCACTAAAAGGGCAGGGGGCCTACGAGCAGTACTTC. Its translation is CASSPLKGQGAYEQYF.